This T cell receptor (beta chain) was sequenced during a study of neurological immune-mediated disorders. This CDR3 comprises 15 residues. The V end lost 5 bases, the J end lost 3 bases, and 13 bases lay between the germline ends. The V gene's germline CDR1 is SEHNR and CDR2 FQNEAQ (reference sequence). This clonotype was observed at least ten times. TCRdb called the 5' RACE reads again in MiXCR, with one record for every CDR3 protein. The sample consists of 65,000 to 90,000 distinct CDR3 sequences, around a tenth of them appearing once. This sequence joins TRBV7-9 and TRBJ1-4, with D uncertain. The sequence derives from a man aged 35 to 55 in good health. The sequencing sample was made of PBMCs. CDR3: CASSPPGTSNEKLFF. DNA for the CDR3: TGTGCCAGCAGCCCACCGGGAACATCTAATGAAAAACTGTTTTTT. The complete variable domain, with remaining parts taken from reference TRBV7-9 and TRBJ1-4, reads DTGVSQNPRHKITKRGQNVTFRCDPISEHNRLYWYRQTLGQGPEFLTYFQNEAQLEKSRLLSDRFSAERPKGSFSTLEIQRTEQGDSAMYLCASSPPGTSNEKLFFGSGTQLSVL.